This T cell receptor beta chain is from a study of T cells in Graves' hyperthyroidism and ophthalmopathy. Broader study findings: Through a model of 13 V-J features, ophthalmopathy was separated from stable hyperthyroidism.

CDR3 length equals 13 residues. The germline V gene encodes CDR1 SGHRS and CDR2 YFSETQ. V dropped 4 bases and J dropped 5; count of bases not matched to a gene: 4. As for this clonotype: Its matching antigen is unknown. This may be a read error, as it is one base from a much larger clone.

Researchers took RNA transcripts and amplified the TCR beta CDR3 regions from them. First-round RT-PCR with HTBI primers amplified the TCR CDR3 region. MiXCR, applied by TCRdb to the multiplex PCR reads, yields one record per CDR3 protein. The table shows about 530,000 distinct CDR3 sequences, with 17% occurring only once. The V call is TRBV5-1, the J call TRBJ1-1; 8 bases are a match to TRBD1. The receptor was isolated from a young woman with Graves' ophthalmopathy. Specimen: blood. CDR3 region: CASSLDRETEAFF. The CDR3 coding sequence is TGCGCCAGCAGCCTGGACAGGGAAACTGAAGCTTTCTTT.